This TCR beta chain was sequenced in a study of cytomegalovirus exposure and HLA in healthy donors (dated by TCRdb to about 2017). Broadly, across the study: According to a later analysis, the 120 validation repertoires were produced on the same platform as the 666 repertoires of the first cohort. The study aimed to test whether cataloging public T cell receptors could reveal signatures of past pathogen exposure. In addition to the first cohort of roughly 700 subjects, a separate validation cohort of over 90 different subjects was used. The study combined high-throughput TCR immunosequencing, statistical association of individual TCRs with disease status, and machine learning to predict cytomegalovirus infection status. Broad study findings and their caveats: It was suggested by the authors that the approach could potentially be generalized to other disease states and immunological phenotypes. Most TCR sequences were observed very rarely across donors, whereas some public TCRs were present in many individuals. In the study, 150 to 200 TCR beta chains were listed as associated with cytomegalovirus. A few of the identified cytomegalovirus-associated TCR beta chains were confirmed in vitro to be specific for cytomegalovirus antigens. All 120 repertoires were used to score co-occurrence in the validation cohort in a later analysis, because that analysis had no HLA typing for the cohort. The classifier was reported to diagnose cytomegalovirus status with high specificity and sensitivity in both the original cohort and the validation cohort. Of the cluster scores, roughly 95% were above 0 in a later analysis, which found that TCRs clustered in the first cohort also tended to co-occur in the 120 validation repertoires.

Trimming takes 5 bases from V and 2 bases from J, and the germline ends sit 12 bases apart. The CDR3 contains 14 residues, cysteine and phenylalanine counted. The DNA shown is the 42-base CDR3, in frame from base 1. CDR1 is given as SGHVS and CDR2 as FQNEAQ, both from the germline V gene. The method behind the library was the immunoSEQ multiplex PCR assay. Regarding the original processing steps: A statistical classification framework was built to diagnose cytomegalovirus status from the catalog of TCR beta chain sequences. TCRdb carries this immuneACCESS record with in-frame sequences only. Its versions omit some clonotypes, under half of them owing to an unresolved V gene in the studies checked, with the rest unexplained. The DNA gave D and trimming, while V, J and clone size come from that table. Within this sample are under 200,000 clones, with approximately 96% of them counted one time only. The ten largest clones take up around 0.9% of the sample.

The donors were included in the validation cohort of over a hundred subjects, a group kept apart from the roughly 670-subject first cohort. Turning to this clone: Its antigen is not yet known. Per-base qualities were not stored, and no clone one base away is much larger.

The chain uses TRBV7-8 and TRBJ1-2; TRBD1 might be the D gene, on 5 matching bases. The sequence came from a woman aged 18-29 years in good health and CMV-seronegative. Sequencing was done on a sample of PBMCs. The DNA sequence follows: TGTGCCAGCAGCCTAGTGGCAGGGAACTATGGCTACACCTTC. Protein translation: CASSLVAGNYGYTF. When the CDR3 is completed using the reference TRBV7-8 and TRBJ1-2 genes on either side, the full variable domain is GAGVSQSPRYKVAKRGQDVALRCDPISGHVSLFWYQQALGQGPEFLTYFQNEAQLDKSGLPSDRFFAERPEGSVSTLKIQRTQQEDSAVYLCASSLVAGNYGYTFGSGTRLTVV.